These T cell receptor beta chains were read from a single sample in a study of shared clonotypes between healthy human individuals. Here immunoSEQ multiplex PCR was the method, and the copy in TCRdb shows in-frame clones only, minus some. This table has around 2.1 million clones, around 95% appearing once. The sequenced sample was naive CD4+ T cells sorted from blood. Receptors originate from a man younger than 35 in good health. Each CDR3 is given with its conserved first and last residue. D genes are given only for firm matches. Clone size is given for some rows only: seen once, a few or many times, or a class if the clone is expanded.

- | TRBJ1-2 | - | TRBV15 | CATSRSNMGYTF | TGTGCCACCAGCCGGTCCAATATGGGCTACACCTTC
- | TRBJ2-3 | - | TRBV7-2 | CASSFINTQYF | TGTGCCAGCAGCTTCATAAATACGCAGTATTTT
- | TRBJ2-1 | - | TRBV2 | CASSEEQASYNEQFF | TGTGCCAGCAGTGAGGAACAGGCCTCCTACAATGAGCAGTTCTTC
- | TRBJ1-2 | - | TRBV5-4 | CASSQTAGGYTF | TGTGCCAGCAGCCAGACGGCGGGAGGCTACACCTTC
- | TRBJ1-5 | - | TRBV2 | CASSEDRFYSNQPQHF | TGTGCCAGCAGTGAAGACAGATTCTATAGCAATCAGCCCCAGCATTTT
- | TRBJ2-2 | - | TRBV5-6 | CASSSLAGNTGELFF | TGTGCCAGCAGCTCCCTCGCCGGGAACACCGGGGAGCTGTTTTTT
- | TRBJ2-7 | TRBD2 | TRBV5-1 | CASSGGLQSYEQYF | TGCGCCAGCAGCGGGGGACTACAAAGCTACGAGCAGTACTTC
- | TRBJ2-3 | TRBD2 | TRBV7-3 | CASSPKLAGDTQYF | TGTGCCAGCAGCCCCAAATTAGCGGGAGATACGCAGTATTTT
once | TRBJ2-3 | TRBD2 | TRBV28 | CASISGGWSTDTQYF | TGTGCCAGCATAAGCGGGGGGTGGAGCACAGATACGCAGTATTTT
- | TRBJ1-2 | - | TRBV2 | CASSNWGADNYGYTF | TGTGCCAGCAGTAATTGGGGCGCAGATAACTATGGCTACACCTTC
- | TRBJ2-3 | - | TRBV11-3 | CASSTSRGTDTQYF | TGTGCCAGCAGCACCAGCAGGGGCACAGATACGCAGTATTTT
- | TRBJ2-7 | - | TRBV6-6 | CASSLKVTSYEQYF | TGTGCCAGCAGTTTGAAGGTAACCTCCTACGAGCAGTACTTC
- | TRBJ1-4 | - | TRBV18 | CASSPSDLRPDSTNEKLFF | TGTGCCAGCTCACCCTCGGACCTCCGCCCTGATTCAACTAATGAAAAACTGTTTTTT
once | TRBJ1-2 | TRBD1 | TRBV6-1 | CASSELRQGGQGYTF | TGTGCCAGCAGTGAATTGAGACAGGGCGGCCAGGGCTACACCTTC
- | TRBJ2-3 | TRBD1 | TRBV2 | CASSDRVGTDTQYF | TGTGCCAGCAGCGACAGGGTTGGCACAGATACGCAGTATTTT
- | TRBJ1-4 | - | TRBV11-2 | CASSFRRFEKLFF | TGTGCCAGCAGCTTTCGAAGGTTCGAAAAACTGTTTTTT
- | TRBJ2-1 | - | TRBV9 | CASSKRSGTITWASSYNEQFF | TGTGCCAGCAGCAAACGATCCGGGACAATTACCTGGGCCAGCTCCTACAATGAGCAGTTCTTC
- | TRBJ2-1 | - | TRBV4-1 | CASSQDSAYNEQFF | TGCGCCAGCAGCCAAGACAGCGCCTACAATGAGCAGTTCTTC
- | TRBJ2-1 | TRBD2 | TRBV10-2 | CASSVRGASSYNEQFF | TGCGCCAGCAGTGTGCGGGGGGCGAGCTCCTACAATGAGCAGTTCTTC
- | TRBJ2-2 | - | TRBV7-2 | CASSLVIGAGGELFF | TGTGCCAGCAGCTTAGTCATAGGGGCCGGCGGGGAGCTGTTTTTT
- | TRBJ2-3 | - | TRBV7-3 | CASSLDTGSNTQYF | TGTGCCAGCAGCCTCGACACAGGGTCGAATACGCAGTATTTT
- | TRBJ2-7 | TRBD2 | TRBV13 | CASSLGGLAGNEQYF | TGTGCCAGCAGCTTAGGCGGACTAGCGGGAAACGAGCAGTACTTC
- | TRBJ2-3 | - | TRBV7-9 | CASRAGASTDTQYF | TGTGCCAGCCGGGCAGGAGCTTCCACAGATACGCAGTATTTT
- | TRBJ2-7 | TRBD1 | TRBV30 | CAWSRAVGGLYEQYF | TGTGCCTGGAGTAGGGCGGTAGGGGGCCTCTACGAGCAGTACTTC
once | TRBJ2-2 | - | TRBV9 | CASSPRGRNTGELFF | TGTGCCAGCAGCCCCCGTGGTAGAAACACCGGGGAGCTGTTTTTT
- | TRBJ2-5 | TRBD1 | TRBV7-9 | CASSQTGGETQYF | TGTGCCAGCAGCCAGACAGGGGGCGAGACCCAGTACTTC
- | TRBJ2-7 | - | TRBV10-2 | CASRDPSYEQYF | TGCGCCAGCAGGGATCCATCCTACGAGCAGTACTTC
- | TRBJ2-5 | TRBD2 | TRBV18 | CASSQSGKGQETQYF | TGTGCCAGCTCACAAAGCGGGAAGGGACAAGAGACCCAGTACTTC
- | TRBJ1-6 | TRBD1 | TRBV30 | CAWRTGAGNSPLHF | TGTGCCTGGAGGACAGGGGCGGGTAATTCACCCCTCCACTTT
- | TRBJ1-1 | TRBD1 | TRBV5-6 | CASSFASRHRGHAEAFF | TGTGCCAGCAGCTTCGCATCCCGGCACAGGGGGCATGCTGAAGCTTTCTTT
once | TRBJ2-5 | - | TRBV5-1 | CASSLNRNQIGPQETQYF | TGCGCCAGCAGCTTGAACAGGAACCAGATCGGACCTCAAGAGACCCAGTACTTC
- | TRBJ2-5 | TRBD1 | TRBV9 | CASSVNRGQETQYF | TGTGCCAGCAGCGTAAACAGGGGGCAAGAGACCCAGTACTTC
- | TRBJ1-3 | - | TRBV10-2 | CASRESSGNTIYF | TGCGCCAGCAGGGAGAGCTCTGGAAACACCATATATTTT
- | TRBJ1-2 | TRBD1 | TRBV5-6 | CASSLLGQGSINYGYTF | TGTGCCAGCAGCTTGCTAGGACAGGGCAGCATTAACTATGGCTACACCTTC
once | TRBJ2-1 | TRBD1 | TRBV30 | CAWSVWGTGAYNEQFF | TGTGCCTGGAGTGTATGGGGGACAGGGGCCTACAATGAGCAGTTCTTC
- | TRBJ1-1 | - | TRBV18 | CASSPLSQGLSTEAFF | TGTGCCAGCTCACCACTATCCCAGGGGCTGAGCACTGAAGCTTTCTTT
few | TRBJ1-2 | - | TRBV21-1 | CASSKQGASYGYTF | TGTGCCAGCAGCAAACAGGGGGCTAGCTATGGCTACACCTTC
- | TRBJ2-1 | - | TRBV27 | CASSFPGSYNEQFF | TGTGCCAGCAGTTTTCCAGGTTCCTACAATGAGCAGTTCTTC
- | TRBJ1-4 | - | TRBV2 | CASSLTPAELGKLFF | TGTGCCAGCAGCCTCACGCCGGCAGAACTGGGCAAACTGTTTTTT
once | TRBJ1-1 | - | TRBV14 | CASSPRGPLNTEAFF | TGTGCCAGCAGCCCCAGGGGACCGTTGAACACTGAAGCTTTCTTT
- | TRBJ2-7 | TRBD1 | TRBV5-1 | CASSPGTGHYEQYF | TGCGCCAGCAGCCCGGGGACAGGCCACTACGAGCAGTACTTC
- | TRBJ1-4 | - | TRBV7-2 | CASRSGRGSEKLFF | TGTGCCAGCAGATCCGGGAGGGGGAGTGAAAAACTGTTTTTT
- | TRBJ1-6 | - | TRBV4-1 | CASSQTLAPGTWAASPLHF | TGCGCCAGCAGCCAGACCCTAGCCCCCGGGACCTGGGCAGCCTCACCCCTCCACTTT
- | TRBJ1-5 | TRBD1 | TRBV5-1 | CASTPTGSSNQPQHF | TGCGCCAGCACCCCGACAGGGTCGAGCAATCAGCCCCAGCATTTT
- | TRBJ2-7 | - | TRBV6-6 | CASSSDSYEQYF | TGTGCCAGCAGTTCCGACTCCTACGAGCAGTACTTC
- | TRBJ2-4 | TRBD1 | TRBV29-1 | CSVAGQGAAKNIQYF | TGCAGCGTTGCAGGACAGGGTGCTGCCAAAAACATTCAGTACTTC
- | TRBJ2-4 | - | TRBV2 | CASTRENIQYF | TGTGCCAGCACGAGGGAAAACATTCAGTACTTC